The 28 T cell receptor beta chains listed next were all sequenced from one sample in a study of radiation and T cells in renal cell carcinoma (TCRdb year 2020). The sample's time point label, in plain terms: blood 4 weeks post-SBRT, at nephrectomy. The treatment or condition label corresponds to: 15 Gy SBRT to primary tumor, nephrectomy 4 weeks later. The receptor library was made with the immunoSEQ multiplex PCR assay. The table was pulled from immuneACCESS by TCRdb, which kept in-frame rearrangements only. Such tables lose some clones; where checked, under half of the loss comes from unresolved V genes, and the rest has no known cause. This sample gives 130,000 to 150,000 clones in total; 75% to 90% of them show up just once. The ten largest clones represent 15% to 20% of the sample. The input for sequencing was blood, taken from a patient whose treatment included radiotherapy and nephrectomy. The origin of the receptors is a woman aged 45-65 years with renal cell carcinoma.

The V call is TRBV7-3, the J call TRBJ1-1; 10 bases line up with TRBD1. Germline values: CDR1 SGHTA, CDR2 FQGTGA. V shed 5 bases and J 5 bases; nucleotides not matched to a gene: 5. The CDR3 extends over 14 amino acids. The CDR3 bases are TGTGCCAGCAGCATAGACAGGGGGCGAACTGAAGCTTTCTTT. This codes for CASSIDRGRTEAFF.

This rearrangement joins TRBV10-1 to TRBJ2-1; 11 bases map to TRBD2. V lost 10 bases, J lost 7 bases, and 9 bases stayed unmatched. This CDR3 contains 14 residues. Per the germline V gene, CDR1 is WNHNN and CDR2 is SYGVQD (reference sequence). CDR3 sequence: CATLTSGVWNEQFF. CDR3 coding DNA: TGCGCCACCCTGACTAGCGGGGTGTGGAATGAGCAGTTCTTC.

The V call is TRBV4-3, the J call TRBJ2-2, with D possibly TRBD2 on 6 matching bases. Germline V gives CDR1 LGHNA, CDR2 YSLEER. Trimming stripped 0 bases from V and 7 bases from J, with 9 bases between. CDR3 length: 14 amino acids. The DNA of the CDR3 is TGCGCCAGCAGCCAAGATCGGGAGTTCGGGGAGCTGTTTTTT. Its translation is CASSQDREFGELFF.

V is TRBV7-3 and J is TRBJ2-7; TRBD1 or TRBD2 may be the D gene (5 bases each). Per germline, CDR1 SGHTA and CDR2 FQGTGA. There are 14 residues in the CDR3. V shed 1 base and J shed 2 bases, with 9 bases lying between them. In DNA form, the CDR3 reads TGTGCCAGCAGCTTAAATCCGGGACCCTACGAGCAGTACTTC. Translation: CASSLNPGPYEQYF.

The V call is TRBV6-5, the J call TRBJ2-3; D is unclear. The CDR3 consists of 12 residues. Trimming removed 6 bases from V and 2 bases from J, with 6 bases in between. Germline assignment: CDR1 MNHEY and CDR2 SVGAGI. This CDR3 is CASSASTDTQYF. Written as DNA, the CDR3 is TGTGCCAGCAGCGCGTCCACAGATACGCAGTATTTT.

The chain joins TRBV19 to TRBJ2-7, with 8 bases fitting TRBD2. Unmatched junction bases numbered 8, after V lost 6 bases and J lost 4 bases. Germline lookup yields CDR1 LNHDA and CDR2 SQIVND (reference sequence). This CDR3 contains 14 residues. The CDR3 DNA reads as TGTGCCAGTAGCGGCGGGACTAGGATATACGAGCAGTACTTC. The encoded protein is CASSGGTRIYEQYF.

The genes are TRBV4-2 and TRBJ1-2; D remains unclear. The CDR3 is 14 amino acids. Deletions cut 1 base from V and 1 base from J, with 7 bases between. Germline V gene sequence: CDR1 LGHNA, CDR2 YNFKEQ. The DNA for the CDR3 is TGTGCCAGCAGCCAAGGGCAGAATAACTATGGCTACACCTTC. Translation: CASSQGQNNYGYTF.

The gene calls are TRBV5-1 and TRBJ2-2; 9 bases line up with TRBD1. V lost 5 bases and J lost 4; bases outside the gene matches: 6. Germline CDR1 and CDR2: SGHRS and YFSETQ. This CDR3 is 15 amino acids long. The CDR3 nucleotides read TGCGCCAGCAGTCACGACAGGGGGAGCACCGGGGAGCTGTTTTTT. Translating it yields CASSHDRGSTGELFF.

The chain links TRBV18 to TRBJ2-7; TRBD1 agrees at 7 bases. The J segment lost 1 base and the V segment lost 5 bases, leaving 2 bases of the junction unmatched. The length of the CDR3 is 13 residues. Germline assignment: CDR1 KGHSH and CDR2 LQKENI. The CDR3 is CASSATGSYEQYF. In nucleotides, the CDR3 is TGTGCCAGCTCAGCGACAGGGTCCTACGAGCAGTACTTC.

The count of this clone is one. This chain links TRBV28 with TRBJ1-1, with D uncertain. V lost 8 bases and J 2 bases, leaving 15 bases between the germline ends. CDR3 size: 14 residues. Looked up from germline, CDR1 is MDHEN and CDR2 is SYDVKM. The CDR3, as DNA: TGTGCCAGCTCAGCCCCACGGGGAAACACTGAAGCTTTCTTT. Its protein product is CASSAPRGNTEAFF.

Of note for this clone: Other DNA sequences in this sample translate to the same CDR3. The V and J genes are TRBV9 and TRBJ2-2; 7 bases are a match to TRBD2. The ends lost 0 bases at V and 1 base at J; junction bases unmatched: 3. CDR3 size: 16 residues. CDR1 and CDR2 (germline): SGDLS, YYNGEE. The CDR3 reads CASSVGLAENTGELFF. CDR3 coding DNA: TGTGCCAGCAGCGTAGGGCTAGCGGAGAACACCGGGGAGCTGTTTTTT.

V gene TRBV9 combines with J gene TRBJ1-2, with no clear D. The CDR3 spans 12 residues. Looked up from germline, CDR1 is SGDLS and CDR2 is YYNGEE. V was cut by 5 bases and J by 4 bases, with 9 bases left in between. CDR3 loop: CASRGPTYGYTF. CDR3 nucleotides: TGTGCCAGCAGAGGGCCTACCTATGGCTACACCTTC.

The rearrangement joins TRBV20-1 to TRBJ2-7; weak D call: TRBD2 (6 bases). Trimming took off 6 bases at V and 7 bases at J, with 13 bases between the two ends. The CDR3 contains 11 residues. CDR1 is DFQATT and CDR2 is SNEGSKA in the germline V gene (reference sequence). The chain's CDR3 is CSAPGVGEQYF. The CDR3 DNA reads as TGCAGTGCCCCGGGGGTGGGTGAGCAGTACTTC.

The CDR3, as DNA: TGTGCCAGCAGCGTAGAGGTTCTAGCGGGAGGGAAATACAATGAGCAGTTCTTC. As protein: CASSVEVLAGGKYNEQFF. The V call is TRBV9, the J call TRBJ2-1; 12 nucleotides line up with TRBD2. Germline V gene lookup returns CDR1 SGDLS and CDR2 YYNGEE. This CDR3 region has 18 residues. V was pared by 0 bases and J by 4 bases, with 8 bases of the junction left unmatched.

CDR3 residues: CASSQDFPHRGETQYF. The CDR3 DNA reads as TGCGCCAGCAGCCAAGATTTTCCCCACCGGGGTGAGACCCAGTACTTC. The V gene is TRBV4-1, the J gene TRBJ2-5, with D possibly TRBD2 on 5 matching bases. CDR3 length: 16 residues. Per germline, CDR1 MGHRA and CDR2 YSYEKL. V was cut by 0 bases and J by 5 bases, with 16 bases left in between.

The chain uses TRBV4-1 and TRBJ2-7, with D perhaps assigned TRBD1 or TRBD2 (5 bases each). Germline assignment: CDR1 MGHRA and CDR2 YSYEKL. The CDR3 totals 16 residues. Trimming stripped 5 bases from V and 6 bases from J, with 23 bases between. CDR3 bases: TGCGCCAGCAGCACCCAAAGGGGCCCGATGGGAGCCGAGCAGTACTTC. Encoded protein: CASSTQRGPMGAEQYF.

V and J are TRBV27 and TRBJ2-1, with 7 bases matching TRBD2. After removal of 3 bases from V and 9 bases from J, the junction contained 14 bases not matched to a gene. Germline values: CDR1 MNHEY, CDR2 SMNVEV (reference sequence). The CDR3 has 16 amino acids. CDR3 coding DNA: TGTGCCAGCAGTTTTCTGACGGGAGGTAGGGCCCGTGAGCAGTTCTTC. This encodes CASSFLTGGRAREQFF.

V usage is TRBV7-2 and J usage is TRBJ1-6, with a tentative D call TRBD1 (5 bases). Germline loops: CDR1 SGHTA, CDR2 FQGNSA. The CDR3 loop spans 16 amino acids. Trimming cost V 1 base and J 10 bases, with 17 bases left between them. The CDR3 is CASSLVFQGRRSPLHF. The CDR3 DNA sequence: TGTGCCAGCAGCTTAGTGTTTCAGGGACGTAGATCACCCCTCCACTTT.

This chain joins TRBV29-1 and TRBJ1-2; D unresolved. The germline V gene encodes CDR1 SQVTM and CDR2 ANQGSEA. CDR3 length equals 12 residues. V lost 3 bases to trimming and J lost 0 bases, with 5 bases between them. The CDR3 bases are TGCAGCGTTGACGGCACTAACTATGGCTACACCTTC. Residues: CSVDGTNYGYTF.

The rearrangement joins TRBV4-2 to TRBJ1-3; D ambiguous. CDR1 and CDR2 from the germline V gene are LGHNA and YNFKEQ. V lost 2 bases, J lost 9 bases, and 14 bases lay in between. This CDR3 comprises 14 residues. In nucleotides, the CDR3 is TGTGCCAGCAGCCAACGGCGAGGGTTAAGCACCATATATTTT. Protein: CASSQRRGLSTIYF.

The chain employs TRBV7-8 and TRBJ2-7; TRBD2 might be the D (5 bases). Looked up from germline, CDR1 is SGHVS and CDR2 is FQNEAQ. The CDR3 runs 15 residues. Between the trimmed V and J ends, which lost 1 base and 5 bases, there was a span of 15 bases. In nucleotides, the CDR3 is TGTGCCAGCAGCTTAGTGGTCCGGGGATCCCACGAGCAGTACTTC. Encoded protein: CASSLVVRGSHEQYF.

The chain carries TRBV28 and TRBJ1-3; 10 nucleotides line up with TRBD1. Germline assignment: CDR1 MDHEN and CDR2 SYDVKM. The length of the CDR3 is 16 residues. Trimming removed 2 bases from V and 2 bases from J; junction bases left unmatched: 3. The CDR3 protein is CASSLGTGDPGNTIYF. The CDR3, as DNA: TGTGCCAGCAGTTTAGGGACAGGGGATCCTGGAAACACCATATATTTT.

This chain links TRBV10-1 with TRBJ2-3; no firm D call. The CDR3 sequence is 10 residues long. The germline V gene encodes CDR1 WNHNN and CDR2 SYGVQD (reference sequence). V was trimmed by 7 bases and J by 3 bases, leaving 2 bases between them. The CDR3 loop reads CASTTDTQYF. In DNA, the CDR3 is TGCGCCAGCACTACAGATACGCAGTATTTT.

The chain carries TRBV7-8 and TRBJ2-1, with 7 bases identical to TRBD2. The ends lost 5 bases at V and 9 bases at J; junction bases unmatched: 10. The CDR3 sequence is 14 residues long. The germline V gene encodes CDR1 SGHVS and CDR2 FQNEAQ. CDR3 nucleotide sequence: TGTGCCAGCAGCCCATCCGCGGGAGTCGGTGAGCAGTTCTTC. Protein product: CASSPSAGVGEQFF.

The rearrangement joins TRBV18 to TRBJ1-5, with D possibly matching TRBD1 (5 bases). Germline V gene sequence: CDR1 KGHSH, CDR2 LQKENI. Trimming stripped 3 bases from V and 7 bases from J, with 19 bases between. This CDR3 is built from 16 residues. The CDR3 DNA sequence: TGTGCCAGCTCACCCTTTGGCAGGGAAGTCGGGCAGCCCCAGCATTTT. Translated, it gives CASSPFGREVGQPQHF.

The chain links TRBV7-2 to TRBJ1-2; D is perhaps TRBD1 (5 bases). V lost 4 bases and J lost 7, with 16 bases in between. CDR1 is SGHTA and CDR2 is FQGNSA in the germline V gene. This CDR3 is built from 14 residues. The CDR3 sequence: CASSSRPGVGGYTF. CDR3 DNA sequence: TGTGCCAGCAGCTCACGACCGGGGGTTGGTGGCTACACCTTC.

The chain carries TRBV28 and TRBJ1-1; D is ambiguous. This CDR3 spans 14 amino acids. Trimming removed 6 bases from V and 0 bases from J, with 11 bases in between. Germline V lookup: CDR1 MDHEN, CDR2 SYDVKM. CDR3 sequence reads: CASRILVLNTEAFF. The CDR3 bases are TGTGCCAGCAGGATACTGGTCTTGAACACTGAAGCTTTCTTT.

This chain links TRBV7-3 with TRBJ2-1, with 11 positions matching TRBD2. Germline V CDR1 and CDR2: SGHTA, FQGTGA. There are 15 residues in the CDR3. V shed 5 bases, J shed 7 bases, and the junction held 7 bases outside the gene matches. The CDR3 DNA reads TGTGCCAGCAGCCAACTAGCGGGAGTTGGAAATGAGCAGTTCTTC. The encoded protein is CASSQLAGVGNEQFF.